The clone carrying this TCR beta chain was observed a handful of times. As yet, its antigen is unknown. V was pared by 0 bases and J by 4 bases, with 6 bases of the junction left unmatched. Germline CDR1 is SGDLS and CDR2 is YYNGEE. The CDR3 runs 18 residues. Artificial thymic organoids aggregated human hematopoietic stem and progenitor cells with human DLL1-expressing MS5 murine stromal cells. Organoids were seeded with FACS-purified CD34+CD3- stem and progenitor cells depleted of residual T cells. Reverse primers in the TRAC or TRBC constant regions drove separate semi-nested PCRs for TCRalpha and TCRbeta. TCRdb processed the 5' RACE reads anew with MiXCR; each CDR3 protein has one entry. The repertoire has fewer than 5,500 distinct CDR3 sequences, less than 30% of them found once; the top ten carry 2.5% to 3.5%. These data are taken from a study of T cells generated in artificial thymic organoids.

This clonotype was obtained from a human donor who gave cord blood stem cells for thymic organoid culture, a cardiac surgery patient who gave postnatal thymus, or a blood donor (not recorded which). The chain couples TRBV9 to TRBJ2-5, with 16 bases that match TRBD2. Sequencing was done on a sample of naive CD8+ T cells grown in artificial thymic organoids from cord blood stem and progenitor cells. Regarding subset: CD3+TCRalphabeta+CD8SP T cells; for blood, CD45RO-CCR7+ naive CD8+ T cells. The CDR3 DNA reads as TGTGCCAGCAGCGTAGGGGGGGGACTAGCGGGAGGGGGAGAGACCCAGTACTTC. It is translated as CASSVGGGLAGGGETQYF.